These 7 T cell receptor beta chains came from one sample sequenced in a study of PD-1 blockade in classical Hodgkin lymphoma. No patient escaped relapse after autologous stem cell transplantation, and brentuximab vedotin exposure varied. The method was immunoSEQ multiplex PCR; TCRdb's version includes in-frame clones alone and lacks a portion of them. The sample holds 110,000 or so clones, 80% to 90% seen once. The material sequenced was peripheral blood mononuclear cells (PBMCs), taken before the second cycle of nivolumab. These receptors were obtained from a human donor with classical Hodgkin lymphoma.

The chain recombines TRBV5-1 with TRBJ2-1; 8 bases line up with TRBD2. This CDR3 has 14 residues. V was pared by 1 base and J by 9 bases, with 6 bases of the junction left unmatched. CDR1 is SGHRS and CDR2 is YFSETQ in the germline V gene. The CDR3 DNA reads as TGCGCCAGCAGCTTGACGCCGGGAGGGAGTGAGCAGTTCTTC. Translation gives CASSLTPGGSEQFF.

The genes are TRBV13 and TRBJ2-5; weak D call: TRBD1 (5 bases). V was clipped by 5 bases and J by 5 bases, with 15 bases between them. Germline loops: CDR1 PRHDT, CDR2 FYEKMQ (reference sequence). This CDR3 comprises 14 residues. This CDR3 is CASSLPLNRETQYF. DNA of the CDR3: TGTGCCAGCAGCCTTCCACTAAACAGGGAGACCCAGTACTTC.

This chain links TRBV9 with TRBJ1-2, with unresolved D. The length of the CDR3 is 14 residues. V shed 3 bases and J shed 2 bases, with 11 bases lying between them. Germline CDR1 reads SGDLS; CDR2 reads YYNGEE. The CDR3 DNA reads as TGTGCCAGCAGCGAGAACACAGCGAACTATGGCTACACCTTC. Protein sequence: CASSENTANYGYTF.

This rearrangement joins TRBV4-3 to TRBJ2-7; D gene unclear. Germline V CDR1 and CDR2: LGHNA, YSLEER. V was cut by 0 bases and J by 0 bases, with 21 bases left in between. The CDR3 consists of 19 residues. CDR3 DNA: TGCGCCAGCAGCCAAGAGTCCGTAATCGTCGCCCCGGCCTCCTACGAGCAGTACTTC. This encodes CASSQESVIVAPASYEQYF.

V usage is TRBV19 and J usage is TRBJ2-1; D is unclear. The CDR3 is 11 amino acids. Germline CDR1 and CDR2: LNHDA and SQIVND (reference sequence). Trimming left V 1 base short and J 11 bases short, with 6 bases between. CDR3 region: CASSIASKQFF. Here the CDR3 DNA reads TGTGCCAGTAGTATAGCGAGTAAGCAGTTCTTC.

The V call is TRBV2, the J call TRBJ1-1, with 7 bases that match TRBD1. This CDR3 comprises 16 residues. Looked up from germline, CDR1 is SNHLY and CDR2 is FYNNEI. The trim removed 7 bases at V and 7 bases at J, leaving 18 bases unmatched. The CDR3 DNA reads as TGTGCCAGCACCTCTCTGGAGGTGACAGGGAGAAGTGAAGCTTTCTTT. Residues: CASTSLEVTGRSEAFF.

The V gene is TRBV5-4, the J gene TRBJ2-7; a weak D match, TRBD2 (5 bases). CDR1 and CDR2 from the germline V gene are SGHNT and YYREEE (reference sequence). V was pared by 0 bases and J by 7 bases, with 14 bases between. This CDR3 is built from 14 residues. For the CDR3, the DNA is TGTGCCAGCAGCTTGGTAGAGGGTGCCGGGGAGCAGTACTTC. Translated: CASSLVEGAGEQYF. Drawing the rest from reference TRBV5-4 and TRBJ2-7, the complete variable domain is ETGVTQSPTHLIKTRGQQVTLRCSSQSGHNTVSWYQQALGQGPQFIFQYYREEENGRGNFPPRFSGLQFPNYSSELNVNALELDDSALYLCASSLVEGAGEQYFGPGTRLTVT.